The T cell receptor beta chain described here comes from a study of immune heterogeneity within non-small cell lung tumors. At the level of the study: Classification of the tumors gave several squamous cell carcinomas, approximately 10 non-squamous carcinomas and 1 not otherwise specified. Study conclusions and caveats: The high-frequency T-cell receptor beta clonotypes mostly did not match up between individual patients. Dominant CDR3 beta clonotypes repeated across a patient's tumor loci, while different loci held unique high-frequency clones.

Multiplex PCR (32 V and 13 J primers) was used to amplify the TCR beta CDR3. Via MiXCR, TCRdb re-called the multiplex PCR reads, giving one row per CDR3 protein. The table shows 9,000 to 13,000 distinct CDR3 sequences, with about 31% occurring only once. Turning to this clonotype: Its target is unknown.

V was cut by 11 bases and J by 5 bases, with 13 bases left in between. The length of the CDR3 is 13 residues. Per germline, CDR1 MDHEN and CDR2 SYDVKM. With 600 to 700 ng used per sample, the template was genomic DNA from bulk tumor. In surgery, several biopsies were collected from each primary tumor at widely spaced sites. The study enrolled patients with untreated, newly diagnosed non-small cell lung cancer who underwent curative surgery. It was newly diagnosed non-small cell lung cancer patients having surgery with curative intent who served as donors. Material: lung tumor tissue. The sequence came from a woman in her fifties or sixties with non-small cell lung cancer. The chain combines TRBV28 with TRBJ1-6; perhaps TRBD1 as D (5 bases). CDR3 region: CAEKGSHNSPLHF. Here the CDR3 DNA reads TGTGCCGAAAAGGGGTCCCATAATTCACCCCTCCACTTT. The whole variable domain, remainder taken from reference TRBV28 and TRBJ1-6, is DVKVTQSSRYLVKRTGEKVFLECVQDMDHENMFWYRQDPGLGLRLIYFSYDVKMKEKGDIPEGYSVSREKKERFSLILESASTNQTSMYLCAEKGSHNSPLHFGNGTRLTVT.